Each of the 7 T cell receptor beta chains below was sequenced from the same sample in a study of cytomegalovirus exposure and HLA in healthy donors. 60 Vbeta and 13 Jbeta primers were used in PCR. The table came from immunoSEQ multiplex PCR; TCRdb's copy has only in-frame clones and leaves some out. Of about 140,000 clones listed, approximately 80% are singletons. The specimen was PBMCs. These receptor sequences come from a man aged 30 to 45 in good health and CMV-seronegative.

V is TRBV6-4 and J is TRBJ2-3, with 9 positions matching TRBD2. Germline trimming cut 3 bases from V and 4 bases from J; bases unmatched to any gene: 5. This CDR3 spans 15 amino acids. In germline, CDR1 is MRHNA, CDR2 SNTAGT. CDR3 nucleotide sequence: TGTGCCAGCAGTGAGACTAGCGGTGCGGCAGATACGCAGTATTTT. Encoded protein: CASSETSGAADTQYF.

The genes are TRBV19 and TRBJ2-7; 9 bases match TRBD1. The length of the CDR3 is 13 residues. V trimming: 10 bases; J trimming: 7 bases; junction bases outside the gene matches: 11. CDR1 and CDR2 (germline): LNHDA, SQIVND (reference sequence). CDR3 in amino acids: CATSTGGAGEQYF. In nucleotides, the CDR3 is TGTGCCACCTCGACAGGGGGGGCGGGGGAGCAGTACTTC.

CDR3 bases: TGCGCCAGCAGCCACAGAAGCGATGAGCAGTTCTTC. Amino acid sequence: CASSHRSDEQFF. The chain employs TRBV4-1 and TRBJ2-1; D ambiguous. V lost 3 bases and J 8 bases, leaving 8 bases between the germline ends. From germline, CDR1 is MGHRA and CDR2 YSYEKL. The CDR3 has 12 residues.

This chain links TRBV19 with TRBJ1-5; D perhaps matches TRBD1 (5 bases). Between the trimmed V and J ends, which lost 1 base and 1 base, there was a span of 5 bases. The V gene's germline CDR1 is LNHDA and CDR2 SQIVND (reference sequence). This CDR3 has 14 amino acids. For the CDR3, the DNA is TGTGCCAGTAGTATAGGACAGAGCAATCAGCCCCAGCATTTT. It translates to CASSIGQSNQPQHF.

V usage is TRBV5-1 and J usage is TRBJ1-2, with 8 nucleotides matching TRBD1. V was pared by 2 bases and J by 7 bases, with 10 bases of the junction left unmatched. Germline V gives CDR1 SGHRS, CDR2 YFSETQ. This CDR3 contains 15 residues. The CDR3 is CASSFLRQGKRGYTF. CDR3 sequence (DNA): TGCGCCAGCAGCTTCCTTAGACAGGGGAAGCGTGGCTACACCTTC.

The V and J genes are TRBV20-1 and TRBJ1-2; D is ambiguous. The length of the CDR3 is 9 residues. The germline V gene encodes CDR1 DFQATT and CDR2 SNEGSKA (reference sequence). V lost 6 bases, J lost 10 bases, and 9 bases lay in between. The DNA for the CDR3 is TGCAGTGCCCTGGACTCCTACACCTTC. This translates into CSALDSYTF.

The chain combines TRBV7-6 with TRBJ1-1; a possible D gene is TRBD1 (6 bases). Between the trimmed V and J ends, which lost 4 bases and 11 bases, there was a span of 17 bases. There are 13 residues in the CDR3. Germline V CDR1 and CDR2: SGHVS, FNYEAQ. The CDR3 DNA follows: TGTGCCAGCAGCTCGACAGGTTTGTCTGTTGCTTTCTTT. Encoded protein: CASSSTGLSVAFF.